Listed below are T cell receptor beta chains from one sample, sequenced in a study of OX40 agonist ivuxolimab in advanced cancers. Only in-frame clones appear in the TCRdb table, and some are missing; sequencing was by immunoSEQ multiplex PCR. The repertoire consists of tens of thousands of clones, with roughly 86% occurring once and the leading ten covering 3.9%. The source material was CD4+ or CD8+ T cells sorted from blood, sampled in a trial of the OX40 agonist ivuxolimab. The receptors shown here come from an adult with an advanced solid tumor such as melanoma, head and neck, liver or kidney cancer. Both conserved end residues are part of each CDR3. A D gene is named only where the DNA matches it firmly. Some rows have no size entry. The others give once, few or many, or a class for an expanded clone.

J: TRBJ2-7; D: .; V: TRBV5-1; size: .; CDR3: CASSSGLLEQYF; DNA: TGCGCCAGCAGCTCTGGCCTTTTGGAGCAGTACTTC
J: TRBJ2-1; D: TRBD2; V: TRBV6-4; size: .; CDR3: CASSRLAGASWGEQFF; DNA: TGTGCCAGCAGTAGACTAGCGGGGGCCTCGTGGGGTGAGCAGTTCTTC
J: TRBJ2-7; D: TRBD1; V: TRBV18; size: .; CDR3: CASSPPTGSSEQYF; DNA: TGTGCCAGCTCACCTCCGACAGGGTCGAGTGAGCAGTACTTC
J: TRBJ1-2; D: .; V: TRBV5-6; size: few; CDR3: CASSLEPYGYTF; DNA: TGTGCCAGCAGCTTGGAGCCTTATGGCTACACCTTC
J: TRBJ1-5; D: .; V: TRBV7-2; size: .; CDR3: CASSTQGNQPQHF; DNA: TGTGCCAGCAGCACGCAGGGGAATCAGCCCCAGCATTTT
J: TRBJ1-1; D: .; V: TRBV5-1; size: .; CDR3: CASSSSGNLMNTEAFF; DNA: TGCGCCAGCAGCTCCTCCGGGAATCTCATGAACACTGAAGCTTTCTTT
J: TRBJ1-2; D: TRBD1; V: TRBV18; size: .; CDR3: CASSPIGTDYGYTF; DNA: TGTGCCAGCTCACCAATTGGGACAGACTATGGCTACACCTTC
J: TRBJ2-5; D: .; V: TRBV29-1; size: .; CDR3: CSALRGSQETQYF; DNA: TGCAGCGCATTGCGGGGAAGCCAAGAGACCCAGTACTTC
J: TRBJ2-6; D: TRBD1; V: TRBV2; size: .; CDR3: CASSADRVYSGANVLTF; DNA: TGTGCCAGCAGTGCGGACAGGGTCTACTCTGGGGCCAACGTCCTGACTTTC
J: TRBJ2-2; D: TRBD2; V: TRBV9; size: .; CDR3: CASSVAAGGNTGELFF; DNA: TGTGCCAGCAGCGTAGCTGCGGGGGGAAACACCGGGGAGCTGTTTTTT
J: TRBJ2-1; D: .; V: TRBV21-1; size: .; CDR3: CASSDLWGEQFF; DNA: TGTGCCAGCAGCGACCTTTGGGGTGAGCAGTTCTTC
J: TRBJ1-6; D: .; V: TRBV14; size: .; CDR3: CASSPYGNSPLHF; DNA: TGTGCCAGCAGCCCATACGGTAATTCACCCCTCCACTTT
J: TRBJ1-5; D: TRBD1; V: TRBV18; size: .; CDR3: CASSPPGQTNQPQHF; DNA: TGTGCCAGCTCACCCCCGGGACAGACTAATCAGCCCCAGCATTTT
J: TRBJ2-3; D: .; V: TRBV7-3; size: .; CDR3: CASSPQGGQLYTQYF; DNA: TGTGCCAGCAGCCCTCAGGGGGGTCAGTTATATACGCAGTATTTT
J: TRBJ2-3; D: TRBD1; V: TRBV5-6; size: .; CDR3: CASSLRFGTDSTDTQYF; DNA: TGTGCCAGCAGCTTGAGGTTTGGGACAGATAGCACAGATACGCAGTATTTT
J: TRBJ1-1; D: .; V: TRBV5-1; size: .; CDR3: CASSSVGTRGTEAFF; DNA: TGCGCCAGCAGTTCGGTGGGGACCAGGGGCACTGAAGCTTTCTTT
J: TRBJ1-4; D: .; V: TRBV11-3; size: .; CDR3: CASSSTPGYRFF; DNA: TGTGCCAGCAGCTCGACACCGGGATATCGATTTTTT
J: TRBJ2-7; D: .; V: TRBV5-1; size: .; CDR3: CASSLAGPGHPIEQYF; DNA: TGCGCCAGCAGCTTGGCCGGGCCAGGCCACCCTATCGAGCAGTACTTC
J: TRBJ1-1; D: .; V: TRBV5-1; size: .; CDR3: CASSWAPANTEAFF; DNA: TGCGCCAGCAGCTGGGCCCCCGCGAACACTGAAGCTTTCTTT
J: TRBJ2-3; D: .; V: TRBV2; size: .; CDR3: CASSVAGGTDTQYF; DNA: TGTGCCAGCAGTGTGGCAGGTGGCACAGATACGCAGTATTTT
J: TRBJ1-1; D: .; V: TRBV14; size: .; CDR3: CASSPEWTEAFF; DNA: TGTGCCAGCAGCCCGGAATGGACTGAAGCTTTCTTT
J: TRBJ1-4; D: .; V: TRBV28; size: few; CDR3: CASSFVGTALNEKLFF; DNA: TGTGCCAGCAGTTTTGTAGGGACGGCTCTTAATGAAAAGCTGTTTTTT
J: TRBJ1-2; D: .; V: TRBV29-1; size: .; CDR3: CSVEGAPDNYGYTF; DNA: TGCAGCGTTGAGGGCGCACCTGATAACTATGGCTACACCTTC
J: TRBJ1-5; D: .; V: TRBV10-3; size: .; CDR3: CAISGTDNQPQHF; DNA: TGTGCCATCAGTGGGACAGACAATCAGCCCCAGCATTTT
J: TRBJ1-4; D: .; V: TRBV5-6; size: .; CDR3: CASSSNLLRGGEKLFF; DNA: TGTGCCAGCAGCTCTAACCTACTTAGGGGTGGGGAAAAACTGTTTTTT
J: TRBJ1-5; D: .; V: TRBV6-5; size: .; CDR3: CASRGQMDQPQHF; DNA: TGTGCCAGCAGGGGACAAATGGATCAGCCCCAGCATTTT
J: TRBJ1-1; D: .; V: TRBV18; size: .; CDR3: CASSPPPGAEAFF; DNA: TGTGCCAGCTCACCCCCCCCGGGGGCTGAAGCTTTCTTT
J: TRBJ2-2; D: .; V: TRBV29-1; size: .; CDR3: CSVVRRQPTGELFF; DNA: TGCAGCGTTGTACGTAGACAGCCCACCGGGGAGCTGTTTTTT
J: TRBJ1-5; D: .; V: TRBV5-6; size: few; CDR3: CASSLGVQPQHF; DNA: TGTGCCAGCAGCCTGGGGGTGCAGCCCCAGCATTTT
J: TRBJ2-1; D: .; V: TRBV7-9; size: once; CDR3: CASSFAGQYNEQFF; DNA: TGTGCCAGCAGCTTCGCGGGACAGTACAATGAGCAGTTCTTC
J: TRBJ2-1; D: .; V: TRBV5-6; size: .; CDR3: CASSPGANNEQFF; DNA: TGTGCCAGCAGCCCGGGGGCCAACAATGAGCAGTTCTTC
J: TRBJ2-7; D: TRBD1; V: TRBV9; size: .; CDR3: CASSPRTGLGEQYF; DNA: TGTGCCAGCAGCCCACGGACAGGGTTGGGGGAGCAGTACTTC
J: TRBJ1-5; D: .; V: TRBV5-6; size: .; CDR3: CASSFNSNNQPQHF; DNA: TGTGCCAGCAGCTTTAACAGCAATAATCAGCCCCAGCATTTT
J: TRBJ1-3; D: .; V: TRBV6-1; size: .; CDR3: CASSGGTMYGNTIYF; DNA: TGTGCCAGCAGTGGGGGGACCATGTATGGAAACACCATATATTTT
J: TRBJ2-6; D: .; V: TRBV7-3; size: .; CDR3: CASSPTREANVLTF; DNA: TGTGCCAGCAGCCCTACTAGGGAAGCCAACGTCCTGACTTTC
J: TRBJ1-6; D: .; V: TRBV15; size: once; CDR3: CATSRPPGGSYNSPLHF; DNA: TGTGCCACCAGCAGACCCCCAGGTGGATCCTATAATTCACCCCTCCACTTT
J: TRBJ1-2; D: .; V: TRBV5-1; size: .; CDR3: CASSLAGGESGYTF; DNA: TGCGCCAGCAGCTTGGCCGGGGGGGAGTCTGGCTACACCTTC
J: TRBJ2-7; D: TRBD1; V: TRBV4-1; size: .; CDR3: CASSQVGTGGYEQYF; DNA: TGCGCCAGCAGCCAGGTAGGGACAGGGGGCTACGAGCAGTACTTC
J: TRBJ2-3; D: .; V: TRBV28; size: .; CDR3: CASTPGAGAVDTQYF; DNA: TGTGCCAGCACACCAGGGGCGGGGGCGGTAGATACGCAGTATTTT
J: TRBJ1-2; D: .; V: TRBV5-8; size: .; CDR3: CASSLGQLGGYTF; DNA: TGTGCCAGCAGCTTGGGACAGCTTGGAGGCTACACCTTC
J: TRBJ1-1; D: .; V: TRBV9; size: .; CDR3: CASSPRMAENTEAFF; DNA: TGTGCCAGCAGCCCACGGATGGCGGAGAACACTGAAGCTTTCTTT
J: TRBJ2-7; D: .; V: TRBV18; size: .; CDR3: CASSRDLYEQYF; DNA: TGTGCCAGCTCACGGGACTTGTACGAGCAGTACTTC